This T cell receptor beta chain was recovered during a study of cytomegalovirus exposure and HLA in healthy donors. The CDR3 length is 16 residues. V lost 3 bases to trimming and J lost 0 bases; unmatched junction nucleotides: 4. Looked up from germline, CDR1 is MGHRA and CDR2 is YSYEKL. Study results and limitations: In vitro testing confirmed three CMV-associated chains as specific for CMV antigens.

The PCR contained 60 Vbeta and 13 Jbeta primers. The data were produced by immunoSEQ multiplex PCR, yet TCRdb's version contains in-frame clones alone and is incomplete. The table has 120,000 to 150,000 clones, roughly four fifths seen once. Comments on this clone: What it binds is not known.

Material for sequencing was PBMCs. The chain uses TRBV4-1 and TRBJ1-4; 7 bases align to TRBD1. This TCR came from a man aged 40-49 years in good health and CMV-seropositive. The CDR3 reads CASSQAQGATNEKLFF. CDR3 coding DNA: TGCGCCAGCAGCCAGGCTCAGGGGGCAACTAATGAAAAACTGTTTTTT.